A selection of T cell receptor beta chains follows, all from one sample in a study of molecular identifiers for immune sequencing clone quantification. TCRdb independently ran MiXCR on the PCR reads; one entry per CDR3 protein. The sample includes more than 550,000 distinct CDR3 sequences, roughly 23% seen only once; the top ten take about 0.84%. Sequencing was carried out using naive CD8+ T cells from blood, with Jurkat cell RNA spiked in. The receptors here all came from a human donor in good health. Some libraries in this study had Jurkat cell RNA spiked in. Each CDR3 is given with its conserved first and last residue. Fields, in order: V gene, D gene, J gene, clone size, CDR3 DNA, CDR3 protein. The D gene is left open where the match is weak. Rows give clone size only sometimes, using once, few, many, or a class for an expanded clone.

>TRBV23-1|-|TRBJ1-5|many
TGCGCCAGCAGTCAGTCCCACAGGGTTTTCAATCAGCCCCAGCATTTT
CASSQSHRVFNQPQHF
>TRBV7-9|-|TRBJ1-4|few
TGTGCCAGCAGCCCCTTTGCGAGGGGGGAAACTAATGAAAAACTGTTTTTT
CASSPFARGETNEKLFF
>TRBV2|-|TRBJ2-7|many
TGTGCCAGTCCCCCCCCGTATGAGCAGTACTTC
CASPPPYEQYF
>TRBV3-1|-|TRBJ1-1|-
TGTGCCAGCAGCCAAGCCCCTACAGGGAACACTGAAGCTTTCTTT
CASSQAPTGNTEAFF
>TRBV5-6|TRBD1|TRBJ2-3|many
TGTGCCAGCAGCTTCGGACAGGGTACAGATACGCAGTATTTT
CASSFGQGTDTQYF
>TRBV12-3/TRBV12-4|TRBD1|TRBJ2-1|-
TGTGCCAGCGGTCCCGGGACAGGGTATTACAATGAGCAGTTCTTC
CASGPGTGYYNEQFF
>TRBV9|-|TRBJ2-2|few
TGTGCCAGCAGCCAATCAGGTGCCGGGGAGCTGTTTTTT
CASSQSGAGELFF
>TRBV12-5|-|TRBJ1-1|-
TGTGCTAGTGGTTTGGTGGGACAAGGTAAGACTGAAGCTTTCTTT
CASGLVGQGKTEAFF
>TRBV12-3/TRBV12-4|-|TRBJ2-1|-
TGTGCCAGCAGTTTTGGTGGTAGGGGTAGTGAACAGTTCTTC
CASSFGGRGSEQFF
>TRBV7-9|-|TRBJ2-3|-
TGTGCCGGCAGCTTAGCCTGGGACCTAGGCACAGCTACGCAGTATTTT
CAGSLAWDLGTATQYF
>TRBV7-5|-|TRBJ2-3|-
-
CISVPEALAAGGLSTDTQYF
>TRBV27|-|TRBJ2-3|-
TGTGCCAGCAGTTTAATGGACAGTAGCACAGATACGCAGTATTTT
CASSLMDSSTDTQYF
>TRBV7-8|TRBD1|TRBJ2-1|many
TGTGCCAGCAGCTGGAGGGACAGGGGCAAGAACGGGGATGAGCAGTTCTTC
CASSWRDRGKNGDEQFF
>TRBV20-1|TRBD1|TRBJ1-3|-
TGCGGTGCTAAACAGGGGTGGTCTGGAAACACCATATATTTT
CGAKQGWSGNTIYF
>TRBV14|-|TRBJ1-3|few
TGTGCCAGCAGCCAAGAATGGCAGCCCTCTGGAAACACCATATATTTT
CASSQEWQPSGNTIYF
>TRBV18|TRBD2|TRBJ2-5|-
TGTGCCAGCTCACCGACTAGCGGGTACCAAGAGACCCAGTACTTC
CASSPTSGYQETQYF
>TRBV6-1|-|TRBJ2-7|few
TGTGCCAGCACCCGGTTACAGATCCAGGCTTACGAGCAGTACTTC
CASTRLQIQAYEQYF
>TRBV28|-|TRBJ2-2|-
TGTGCCAGCAGTTTAATTGCGGAAAACACCGGGGAGCTGTTTTTT
CASSLIAENTGELFF
>TRBV4-2|TRBD1|TRBJ2-5|-
TGTGCCAGCAGCCAGGGACAGGGACGGGAGACCCAGTACTTC
CASSQGQGRETQYF
>TRBV4-3|-|TRBJ2-3|-
TGCGCCAGCAGCCAAGATTATCGCAGCACAGATACGCAGTATTTT
CASSQDYRSTDTQYF
>TRBV27|-|TRBJ1-1|many
TGTGCCAGCAGTTTACGGCCCCGAGACAGTTTGAACACTGAAGCTTTCTTT
CASSLRPRDSLNTEAFF
>TRBV12-3/TRBV12-4|-|TRBJ1-4|many
TGTGCCAGCAGTTTTGGTCTAACTAATGAAAAACTGTTTTTT
CASSFGLTNEKLFF
>TRBV12-3/TRBV12-4|-|TRBJ1-1|many
TGTGCCAGCAGTCCTACTCAAGGAGAGAACACTGAAGCTTTCTTT
CASSPTQGENTEAFF
>TRBV30|-|TRBJ2-3|few
TGTGCCTGGAGTGTATGGGGGGATACGCAGTATTTT
CAWSVWGDTQYF
>TRBV6-2/TRBV6-3|TRBD1|TRBJ1-5|many
TGTGCCAGTTCTTCCCGGGACAGTTTTTCAGAACTGCCCCAGCATTTT
CASSSRDSFSELPQHF
>TRBV5-1|-|TRBJ1-1|many
TGCGCCAGCAGCTTGCTTGGTGATAGTAACACTGAAGCTTTCTTT
CASSLLGDSNTEAFF
>TRBV13|-|TRBJ2-7|-
TGTGCCAGCAGCCCCCGGACAGTTTCTGCCTACGAGCAGTACTTC
CASSPRTVSAYEQYF
>TRBV14|-|TRBJ2-7|many
TGTGCCAGCAGCTATATAAGCTCCTACGAGCAGTACTTC
CASSYISSYEQYF